Listed below are T cell receptor beta chains from one sample, sequenced in a study of blood T cells in healthy people across ages. One entry per CDR3 protein results from TCRdb running MiXCR on the 5' RACE reads. The sample holds over 1,300,000 distinct CDR3 sequences; around 55% are singletons and the top ten take about 6.3%. Material: blood. These receptors all stem from a man younger than 30 in good health. CDR3s include the opening cysteine and the closing phenylalanine or tryptophan. Each record gives: D gene, clone size, J gene, V gene, CDR3 DNA, CDR3 protein. The D gene is left open where the match is weak. Size is omitted from some rows. Given values are once, few, many or a class for expanded clones.

d_gene: NA
abundance: NA
j_gene: TRBJ2-7
v_gene: TRBV4-3
CDR3nt: TGCGCCAGCAGCCAAGATTCCCAGGGTGGCGAGCAGTACTTC
CDR3aa: CASSQDSQGGEQYF

d_gene: NA
abundance: NA
j_gene: TRBJ1-1
v_gene: TRBV5-5
CDR3nt: TGTGCCAGCAGCGCAGGACAGAAGGGTGAAGCTTTCTTT
CDR3aa: CASSAGQKGEAFF

d_gene: TRBD2
abundance: NA
j_gene: TRBJ2-7
v_gene: TRBV10-2
CDR3nt: TGCGCCAGCATGGGACTAGCGGGAGTAGGCGAGCAGTACTTC
CDR3aa: CASMGLAGVGEQYF

d_gene: TRBD2
abundance: NA
j_gene: TRBJ2-3
v_gene: TRBV6-6
CDR3nt: TGTGCCAGCCTACCGGGACTAGCGGGGGGAGATACGCAGTATTTT
CDR3aa: CASLPGLAGGDTQYF

d_gene: NA
abundance: NA
j_gene: TRBJ2-7
v_gene: TRBV27
CDR3nt: TGTGCCAGCGGTTATTTGGGGGGAGGAATGCTTTACGAGCAGTACTTC
CDR3aa: CASGYLGGGMLYEQYF

d_gene: NA
abundance: NA
j_gene: TRBJ1-4
v_gene: TRBV7-9
CDR3nt: TGTGCCAGCAGCTTAGCTACGGGTACTGCAACTAATGAAAAACTGTTTTTT
CDR3aa: CASSLATGTATNEKLFF

d_gene: TRBD1
abundance: few
j_gene: TRBJ1-4
v_gene: TRBV20-1
CDR3nt: TGCAGTGCTAGTAGGGGGCATAATGAAAAACTGTTTTTT
CDR3aa: CSASRGHNEKLFF

d_gene: TRBD1
abundance: few
j_gene: TRBJ1-5
v_gene: TRBV6-5
CDR3nt: TGTGCCAGCAGTTCACAGGGGATTAAGCCCCAGCATTTT
CDR3aa: CASSSQGIKPQHF

d_gene: TRBD1
abundance: NA
j_gene: TRBJ1-2
v_gene: TRBV10-3
CDR3nt: TGTGCCATCCGTGAAAGGCAGGGGGGCCAACCATATGGCTACACCTTC
CDR3aa: CAIRERQGGQPYGYTF

d_gene: NA
abundance: NA
j_gene: TRBJ2-7
v_gene: TRBV28
CDR3nt: TGTGCCAGCAGTCGGGGCTCCTACGGGCAGTACTTC
CDR3aa: CASSRGSYGQYF

d_gene: NA
abundance: NA
j_gene: TRBJ2-2
v_gene: TRBV9
CDR3nt: TGTGCCAGCAGCTCTCGGCAAGCCGCCGGGGAGCTGTTTTTT
CDR3aa: CASSSRQAAGELFF

d_gene: NA
abundance: NA
j_gene: TRBJ2-7
v_gene: TRBV4-3
CDR3nt: TGCGCCAGCAGCCCAGAATCAGACTACGAGCAGTACTTC
CDR3aa: CASSPESDYEQYF

d_gene: NA
abundance: NA
j_gene: TRBJ2-1
v_gene: TRBV27
CDR3nt: TGTGCCAGCATAAGTTCGGGGGCTAGCTCCTACAATGAGCAGTTCTTC
CDR3aa: CASISSGASSYNEQFF

d_gene: TRBD1
abundance: NA
j_gene: TRBJ2-7
v_gene: TRBV20-1
CDR3nt: TGCAGTGCTAACCCTGTTAGGCAGGGGGTTAGCTACGAGCAGTACTTC
CDR3aa: CSANPVRQGVSYEQYF

d_gene: NA
abundance: NA
j_gene: TRBJ1-1
v_gene: TRBV11-1
CDR3nt: TGTGCCAGCAGCCTGACACAGGGCTACACTGAAGCTTTCTTT
CDR3aa: CASSLTQGYTEAFF

d_gene: NA
abundance: NA
j_gene: TRBJ1-1
v_gene: TRBV5-1
CDR3nt: TGCGCCAGCAGCTTGAGGACAGATCGCGAGAGCACTGAAGCTTTCTTT
CDR3aa: CASSLRTDRESTEAFF

d_gene: NA
abundance: few
j_gene: TRBJ2-7
v_gene: TRBV12-3/TRBV12-4
CDR3nt: TGTGCCAGCAGCCCTACCCTCTACGAGCAGTACTTC
CDR3aa: CASSPTLYEQYF

d_gene: NA
abundance: NA
j_gene: TRBJ2-7
v_gene: TRBV6-6
CDR3nt: TGTGCCAGCAGTTACTCTGGGGGGATTTACGAGCAGTACTTC
CDR3aa: CASSYSGGIYEQYF

d_gene: TRBD1
abundance: few
j_gene: TRBJ2-1
v_gene: TRBV12-3/TRBV12-4
CDR3nt: TGTGCCAGCAGTCCTCCCCCCGGACAGGGTGATGAGCAGTTCTTC
CDR3aa: CASSPPPGQGDEQFF

d_gene: TRBD1
abundance: NA
j_gene: TRBJ2-5
v_gene: TRBV5-1
CDR3nt: TGCGCCAGCAGCTTGGGGACAGGGATGCAGAAGGAGCAGTACTTC
CDR3aa: CASSLGTGMQKEQYF

d_gene: NA
abundance: NA
j_gene: TRBJ1-6
v_gene: TRBV14
CDR3nt: TGTGCCAGCAGCCAGCAGCAGGGATGGGGTTCACCCCTCCACTTT
CDR3aa: CASSQQQGWGSPLHF

d_gene: NA
abundance: once
j_gene: TRBJ2-1
v_gene: TRBV2
CDR3nt: TGTGCCAGCACGATTGACACAAGCTCCTACAATGAGCAGTTCTTC
CDR3aa: CASTIDTSSYNEQFF

d_gene: NA
abundance: NA
j_gene: TRBJ2-7
v_gene: TRBV3-1
CDR3nt: TGTGCCAGCAGCCCAAGCGTAGGGCCGAACTACGAGCAGTACTTC
CDR3aa: CASSPSVGPNYEQYF

d_gene: NA
abundance: NA
j_gene: TRBJ1-1
v_gene: TRBV7-2
CDR3nt: TGTGCCAGCAGCCTAATGTCAGGGAACACTGAAGCTTTCTTT
CDR3aa: CASSLMSGNTEAFF

d_gene: NA
abundance: NA
j_gene: TRBJ2-7
v_gene: TRBV29-1
CDR3nt: TGCAGCGGTAGTCTGGATTTCGGCGAGCAGTACTTC
CDR3aa: CSGSLDFGEQYF

d_gene: NA
abundance: few
j_gene: TRBJ2-1
v_gene: TRBV29-1
CDR3nt: TGCAGCGTTAGTCTAGCGAACGACAATGAGCAGTTCTTC
CDR3aa: CSVSLANDNEQFF

d_gene: NA
abundance: NA
j_gene: TRBJ2-7
v_gene: TRBV13
CDR3nt: TGTGCCAGCAGCCCCCCGGACAGAATCTCCTACGAGCAGTACTTC
CDR3aa: CASSPPDRISYEQYF

d_gene: NA
abundance: NA
j_gene: TRBJ2-3
v_gene: TRBV6-1
CDR3nt: TGTGCCAGCAGTGAAGGGCAGGTTAATCTTGGGGATACGCAGTATTTT
CDR3aa: CASSEGQVNLGDTQYF

d_gene: TRBD1
abundance: NA
j_gene: TRBJ1-2
v_gene: TRBV29-1
CDR3nt: TGCAGCGTTCCCAGGGCAGGGGGCTCATACTATGGCTACACCTTC
CDR3aa: CSVPRAGGSYYGYTF